Below are 32 T cell receptor beta chains sequenced from a single sample in a study of blood T cell repertoires in COVID-19. Sequenced by immunoSEQ multiplex PCR; TCRdb stores in-frame clones only, minus some. Altogether approximately 100,000 clones are present, roughly 80% being singletons, with the ten largest covering about 17%. Sample: peripheral blood. The receptors here all came from a woman of 80 years or more with active or convalescent COVID-19.

As DNA, the CDR3 is TGTGCCAACCCGGGACTAGCGGTTAATGAGCAGTTCTTC. Translating it yields CANPGLAVNEQFF. The gene calls are TRBV2 and TRBJ2-1; 11 nucleotides match TRBD2. The CDR3 is made up of 13 amino acids. V was pared by 10 bases and J by 7 bases, with 6 bases of the junction left unmatched. Germline assignment: CDR1 SNHLY and CDR2 FYNNEI.

This sequence joins TRBV10-1 and TRBJ2-1, with TRBD2 matching 7 bases. Germline values: CDR1 WNHNN, CDR2 SYGVQD (reference sequence). V was pared by 4 bases and J by 0 bases, with 6 bases of the junction left unmatched. The CDR3 runs to 16 residues. CDR3 in amino acids: CASSGASGSSYNEQFF. The DNA of the CDR3 is TGCGCCAGCAGTGGGGCTAGCGGAAGCTCCTACAATGAGCAGTTCTTC.

The gene calls are TRBV2 and TRBJ2-1; 15 bases fit TRBD2. Germline V gene lookup returns CDR1 SNHLY and CDR2 FYNNEI. CDR3 length: 18 residues. The V segment lost 5 bases and the J segment 6 bases; nucleotides outside the gene matches: 11. CDR3 bases: TGTGCCAGCAGTTTTACCGCGTGGACTAGCGGGAGGGGCAATGAGCAGTTCTTC. Its translation: CASSFTAWTSGRGNEQFF.

The chain is built from TRBV18 and TRBJ1-4; the match to TRBD1 covers 7 bases. The CDR3 contains 14 residues. Per the germline V gene, CDR1 is KGHSH and CDR2 is LQKENI. V lost 2 bases, J lost 7 bases, and 4 bases stayed unmatched. CDR3 residues: CASSPRGRSEKLFF. CDR3 DNA: TGTGCCAGCTCACCAAGGGGGCGGAGTGAAAAACTGTTTTTT.

This clone was observed a handful of times. The chain couples TRBV6-6 to TRBJ1-2, with TRBD1 matching 8 bases. Per the germline V gene, CDR1 is MNHNY and CDR2 is SVGAGI (reference sequence). This CDR3 region has 14 residues. The V and J ends lost 6 bases and 5 bases, in that order; junction bases with no gene match: 8. CDR3 in amino acids: CASSSPDRDYGYTF. CDR3 sequence (DNA): TGTGCCAGCAGCTCCCCGGACAGGGATTATGGCTACACCTTC.

The chain couples TRBV4-3 to TRBJ1-1; D is uncertain. CDR3 length: 15 residues. CDR1 and CDR2 from the germline V gene are LGHNA and YSLEER. The V end was cut by 1 base, the J end by 1 base, with 10 bases between. The CDR3 coding sequence is TGCGCCAGCAGCCAAGTTGGAGGGCGGAACACTGAAGCTTTCTTT. Its protein product is CASSQVGGRNTEAFF.

The rearrangement links TRBV30 to TRBJ2-7, with 7 bases identical to TRBD1. V gave up 0 bases and J gave up 4 bases; unmatched junction bases: 9. The V gene's germline CDR1 is GTSNPN and CDR2 SVGIG (reference sequence). This CDR3 is 15 amino acids long. CDR3 protein: CAWSVLGTATYEQYF. The CDR3 DNA reads as TGTGCCTGGAGTGTACTCGGGACAGCAACGTACGAGCAGTACTTC. The full variable domain, its missing parts supplied by reference TRBV30 and TRBJ2-7, is SQTIHQWPATLVQPVGSPLSLECTVEGTSNPNLYWYRQAAGRGLQLLFYSVGIGQISSEVPQNLSASRPQDRQFILSSKKLLLSDSGFYLCAWSVLGTATYEQYFGPGTRLTVT.

This chain uses TRBV18 with TRBJ2-3; the match to TRBD2 covers 12 bases. CDR1 and CDR2 (germline): KGHSH, LQKENI. After removal of 6 bases from V and 4 bases from J, the junction contained 8 bases not matched to a gene. CDR3 length equals 16 residues. The CDR3 is CASSRLAGVSSDTQYF. As DNA, the CDR3 is TGTGCCAGCTCCAGACTAGCGGGAGTATCGTCAGATACGCAGTATTTT.

This chain uses TRBV30 with TRBJ2-7; 8 bases align to TRBD2. Germline V lookup: CDR1 GTSNPN, CDR2 SVGIG (reference sequence). There are 12 residues in the CDR3. V trimming: 3 bases; J trimming: 6 bases; junction bases outside the gene matches: 4. The CDR3 nucleotides read TGTGCCTGGAGCTACGGGGGGGGCGAGCAGTACTTC. Amino acids: CAWSYGGGEQYF.

This rearrangement joins TRBV10-3 to TRBJ2-1; 10 bases fit TRBD1. The V gene end was trimmed by 0 bases and the J gene end by 9 bases; junction bases not matched to a gene: 5. Per germline, CDR1 ENHRY and CDR2 SYGVKD. The CDR3 totals 15 residues. CDR3 amino acids: CAISESGDRGGEQFF. As DNA, the CDR3 is TGTGCCATCAGTGAGTCGGGGGACAGGGGAGGTGAGCAGTTCTTC.

The rearrangement links TRBV7-8 to TRBJ1-4, with no clear D. V was cut by 3 bases and J by 0 bases, with 11 bases left in between. The CDR3 is made up of 16 amino acids. Germline CDR1 and CDR2: SGHVS and FQNEAQ. The CDR3 coding sequence is TGTGCCAGCAGCTTCGCCTACCTTGCAACTAATGAAAAACTGTTTTTT. It yields the protein CASSFAYLATNEKLFF.

J is TRBJ1-1 and V is TRBV29-1; TRBD1 matches 7 bases. CDR1 is SQVTM, CDR2 ANQGSEA, per germline. The trim removed 4 bases at V and 1 base at J, leaving 6 bases unmatched. The CDR3 length is 14 residues. In DNA, the CDR3 is TGCAGCGTTGTAAGGGGGCTAGGGAACACTGAAGCTTTCTTT. It translates to CSVVRGLGNTEAFF.

The V call is TRBV27, the J call TRBJ1-2, with TRBD1 as a possible D gene (6 bases). Per germline, CDR1 MNHEY and CDR2 SMNVEV (reference sequence). The V end was cut by 4 bases, the J end by 8 bases, with 14 bases between. The CDR3 totals 13 residues. The CDR3 loop is CASSYRTGYGYTF. In DNA, the CDR3 is TGTGCCAGCAGTTACAGAACAGGGTACGGCTACACCTTC.

This chain uses TRBV19 with TRBJ2-7; possibly TRBD1 for D (6 bases). This CDR3 comprises 15 residues. The V gene lost 4 bases and the J gene lost 4 bases, with 17 bases spanning the gap. Germline V gene data show CDR1 as LNHDA and CDR2 as SQIVND (reference sequence). The CDR3, as DNA: TGTGCCAGTAGTACTATTCCAGGGGCAGCGTACGAGCAGTACTTC. Translated: CASSTIPGAAYEQYF. Looking up the rest from reference TRBV19 and TRBJ2-7 gives the full variable domain: DGGITQSPKYLFRKEGQNVTLSCEQNLNHDAMYWYRQDPGQGLRLIYYSQIVNDFQKGDIAEGYSVSREKKESFPLTVTSAQKNPTAFYLCASSTIPGAAYEQYFGPGTRLTVT.

The chain combines TRBV7-9 with TRBJ1-2; 8 bases are a match to TRBD1. CDR1 and CDR2 from the germline V gene are SEHNR and FQNEAQ (reference sequence). The J segment lost 7 bases and the V segment lost 6 bases, leaving 7 bases of the junction unmatched. CDR3 size: 13 residues. CDR3 sequence: CASSRTGSFGYTF. CDR3 in DNA: TGTGCCAGCAGTCGGACAGGGTCTTTTGGCTACACCTTC. Complete variable domain (other parts from reference TRBV7-9 and TRBJ1-2): DTGVSQNPRHKITKRGQNVTFRCDPISEHNRLYWYRQTLGQGPEFLTYFQNEAQLEKSRLLSDRFSAERPKGSFSTLEIQRTEQGDSAMYLCASSRTGSFGYTFGSGTRLTVV.

The chain employs TRBV19 and TRBJ2-3; D might be TRBD2 (7 bases). The CDR3 totals 16 residues. Looked up from germline, CDR1 is LNHDA and CDR2 is SQIVND (reference sequence). Trimming pared 0 bases from V and 5 bases from J, leaving 15 bases between. CDR3 in amino acids: CASSIDLVGGLDTQYF. The CDR3 bases are TGTGCCAGTAGTATAGATCTGGTGGGGGGGCTAGATACGCAGTATTTT.

V usage is TRBV6-1 and J usage is TRBJ2-5, with no clear D. Germline V gene lookup returns CDR1 MNHNS and CDR2 SASEGT. The CDR3 runs to 12 residues. Deletions cut 0 bases from V and 3 bases from J, with 2 bases between. CDR3 in DNA: TGTGCCAGCAGTGAAGCCAAAGAGACCCAGTACTTC. Its translation: CASSEAKETQYF.

The V and J genes are TRBV2 and TRBJ1-1; possible D gene TRBD1, 6 bases. The CDR3 has 15 residues. V gave up 6 bases and J gave up 6 bases, with 20 bases separating them. In germline, CDR1 is SNHLY, CDR2 FYNNEI. CDR3 sequence: CASRLPGQFESEAFF. The CDR3 DNA reads as TGTGCCAGCAGGCTACCGGGACAATTCGAATCTGAAGCTTTCTTT.

The CDR3 DNA reads as TGCGCCAGCAGCCTGCTCGAGTTAGGAGAGGGGGCTACGCAGTATTTT. Translated: CASSLLELGEGATQYF. The chain is built from TRBV4-1 and TRBJ2-3; 7 bases are shared with TRBD1. J was trimmed by 8 bases and V by 4 bases; bases with no gene match: 15. This CDR3 has 16 residues. The germline CDR1 and CDR2 sequences are MGHRA and YSYEKL.

This clone has just one count. V and J are TRBV4-3 and TRBJ2-5; 7 bases are shared with TRBD1. V was pared by 0 bases and J by 5 bases, with 9 bases of the junction left unmatched. Per germline, CDR1 LGHNA and CDR2 YSLEER. This CDR3 comprises 16 residues. This CDR3 reads CASSQDGVTGVETQYF. Here the CDR3 DNA reads TGCGCCAGCAGCCAAGATGGGGTCACAGGGGTGGAGACCCAGTACTTC.

The CDR3, as DNA: TGTGCCAGCAGCCCTCGACAGTTTGGCGAGCAGTACTTC. Translation: CASSPRQFGEQYF. The chain couples TRBV11-2 to TRBJ2-7, with D possibly being TRBD1 (5 bases). Per the germline V gene, CDR1 is SGHAT and CDR2 is FQNNGV. CDR3 length: 13 residues. V lost 5 bases to trimming and J lost 6 bases, with 14 bases between them.

The rearrangement links TRBV7-6 to TRBJ1-2, with D unclear. Germline lookup yields CDR1 SGHVS and CDR2 FNYEAQ. There are 14 residues in the CDR3. Trimming removed 1 base from V and 1 base from J, with 7 bases in between. The CDR3 bases are TGTGCCAGCAGCTTAGACACACATAACTATGGCTACACCTTC. Protein product: CASSLDTHNYGYTF.

The rearrangement joins TRBV28 to TRBJ2-6, with a possible D match to TRBD1 (5 bases). Germline V lookup: CDR1 MDHEN, CDR2 SYDVKM. The CDR3 runs 15 residues. Trimming stripped 11 bases from V and 4 bases from J, with 18 bases between. The CDR3 sequence is CASAGQVFGANVLTF. The CDR3 DNA reads TGTGCCTCGGCCGGACAAGTGTTCGGGGCCAACGTCCTGACTTTC.

The chain recombines TRBV30 with TRBJ1-1, with D possibly TRBD1 on 6 matching bases. Germline V lookup: CDR1 GTSNPN, CDR2 SVGIG (reference sequence). The germline V and J ends were trimmed by 0 bases and 9 bases, with 14 bases remaining between them. This CDR3 comprises 13 residues. CDR3 amino acids: CAWSVVGAAQAFF. CDR3 bases: TGTGCCTGGAGTGTGGTGGGGGCGGCACAAGCTTTCTTT.

V and J are TRBV9 and TRBJ2-3; no clear D gene. The CDR3 is 17 amino acids. Trimming took off 0 bases at V and 4 bases at J, with 18 bases between the two ends. Germline V gives CDR1 SGDLS, CDR2 YYNGEE. Here the CDR3 reads CASSVATGLAGPDTQYF. The DNA of the CDR3 is TGTGCCAGCAGCGTAGCTACCGGGTTAGCTGGCCCAGATACGCAGTATTTT.

The chain joins TRBV12-5 to TRBJ2-3, with a possible D match to TRBD1 (6 bases). V was pared by 2 bases and J by 4 bases, with 13 bases between. Germline lookup yields CDR1 LGHNT and CDR2 FRNRAP. CDR3 size: 15 residues. CDR3 nucleotide sequence: TGTGCTAGTGGTTTGAGGATTTCAGGGGCAGATACGCAGTATTTT. It is translated as CASGLRISGADTQYF.

This clone was recorded only once. The chain links TRBV7-9 to TRBJ2-7, with TRBD1 matching over 9 bases. The CDR3 spans 18 residues. V lost 5 bases to trimming and J lost 5 bases; unmatched junction nucleotides: 19. CDR1 is SEHNR, CDR2 FQNEAQ, per germline (reference sequence). The chain's CDR3 is CASSTNYGRDRALHEQYF. The CDR3 coding sequence is TGTGCCAGCAGCACCAACTACGGGCGGGACAGGGCCCTCCACGAGCAGTACTTC.

The chain is built from TRBV29-1 and TRBJ1-6; D gene ambiguous. V lost 5 bases and J 8 bases, leaving 13 bases between the germline ends. CDR1 and CDR2 (germline): SQVTM, ANQGSEA. This CDR3 is 13 amino acids long. CDR3 in DNA: TGCAGCGTTTCCCTGGTGAGGGATTCACCCCTCCACTTT. The encoded protein is CSVSLVRDSPLHF.

The genes are TRBV28 and TRBJ1-6; TRBD1 matches at 8 bases. Looked up from germline, CDR1 is MDHEN and CDR2 is SYDVKM. CDR3 length equals 15 residues. Losses at the gene ends were 11 bases for V and 8 bases for J; bases not matched to a gene: 14. The CDR3 loop is CAGKDRARPDSPLHF. CDR3 in DNA: TGTGCCGGGAAGGACAGGGCACGGCCTGATTCACCCCTCCACTTT. The entire variable domain, with the rest obtained from reference TRBV28 and TRBJ1-6, is as follows: DVKVTQSSRYLVKRTGEKVFLECVQDMDHENMFWYRQDPGLGLRLIYFSYDVKMKEKGDIPEGYSVSREKKERFSLILESASTNQTSMYLCAGKDRARPDSPLHFGNGTRLTVT.

The V gene is TRBV10-2, the J gene TRBJ2-1; D unresolved. V was shortened by 7 bases and J by 4 bases, with 5 bases between the two germline ends. The length of the CDR3 is 11 residues. CDR1 and CDR2 (germline): WSHSY, SAAADI. The CDR3 protein is CASTRYNEQFF. For the CDR3, the DNA is TGCGCCAGCACTCGTTACAATGAGCAGTTCTTC.

This rearrangement joins TRBV27 to TRBJ2-5; a weak D match, TRBD1 (5 bases). The V end was cut by 3 bases, the J end by 4 bases, with 12 bases between. Looked up from germline, CDR1 is MNHEY and CDR2 is SMNVEV (reference sequence). The CDR3 consists of 14 residues. For the CDR3, the DNA is TGTGCCAGCAGTTTCCAGACAGACGGAGAGACCCAGTACTTC. Translation: CASSFQTDGETQYF.

The rearrangement uses TRBV5-4 and TRBJ2-7; D may be TRBD2 (7 bases). Trimming took off 10 bases at V and 7 bases at J, with 24 bases between the two ends. Germline V gives CDR1 SGHNT, CDR2 YYREEE (reference sequence). CDR3 length equals 14 residues. The CDR3 region is CALKVGGGPGEQYF. The CDR3 nucleotides read TGTGCCCTAAAGGTAGGGGGAGGGCCGGGAGAGCAGTACTTC.